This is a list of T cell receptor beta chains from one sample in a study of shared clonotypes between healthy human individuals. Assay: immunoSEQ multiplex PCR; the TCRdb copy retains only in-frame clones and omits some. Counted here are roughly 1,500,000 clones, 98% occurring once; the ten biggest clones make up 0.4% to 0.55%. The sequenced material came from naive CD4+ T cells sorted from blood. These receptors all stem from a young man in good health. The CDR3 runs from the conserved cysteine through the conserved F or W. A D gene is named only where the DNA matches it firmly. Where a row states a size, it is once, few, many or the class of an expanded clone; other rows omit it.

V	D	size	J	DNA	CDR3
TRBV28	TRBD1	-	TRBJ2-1	TGTGCCATCTTGTTACAGGGGACCGACAATGAGCAGTTCTTC	CAILLQGTDNEQFF
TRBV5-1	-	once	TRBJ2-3	TGCGCCAGCAGCATTACAGGGAGTAGGGGCACAGATACGCAGTATTTT	CASSITGSRGTDTQYF
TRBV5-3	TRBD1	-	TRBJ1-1	TGTGCCAGAAGCCCGGCGAAGGACAGGGCACCAACCCTTAACACTGAAGCTTTCTTT	CARSPAKDRAPTLNTEAFF
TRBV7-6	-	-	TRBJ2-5	TGTGCCAGCAGCTTAGCCCACACTAACCAAGAGACCCAGTACTTC	CASSLAHTNQETQYF
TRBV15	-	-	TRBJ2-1	TGTGCCACCAGCAGAGATTTGGCAGCCTACAATGAGCAGTTCTTC	CATSRDLAAYNEQFF
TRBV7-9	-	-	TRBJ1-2	TGTGCCAGCAGCTTAGGCGGGGGTGCTGGCTACACCTTC	CASSLGGGAGYTF
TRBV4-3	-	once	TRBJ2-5	TGCGCCAGCAGCCAAACCCCGGCGACTGGGACCCAGTACTTC	CASSQTPATGTQYF
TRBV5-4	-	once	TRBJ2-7	TGTGCCAGCAGCCCCGGAGGGACAAGAACCTCCTACGAGCAGTACTTC	CASSPGGTRTSYEQYF
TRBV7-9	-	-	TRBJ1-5	TGTGCCAGCAACGTCGGCAATCAGCCCCAGCATTTT	CASNVGNQPQHF
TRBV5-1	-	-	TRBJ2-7	TGCGCCAGCAGCCCTGAGCACAGAAAACACGAGCAGTACTTC	CASSPEHRKHEQYF